A single sample gave rise to the 31 T cell receptor beta chains below, sequenced in a study of cytomegalovirus exposure and HLA in healthy donors. The PCR had 60 Vbeta and 13 Jbeta primers. The data were produced by immunoSEQ multiplex PCR, yet TCRdb's version contains in-frame clones alone and is incomplete. Of 100,000 to 150,000 clones in the sample, roughly 79% were seen once. What was sequenced was PBMCs. Receptors were obtained from a woman in her forties or fifties in good health and CMV-seronegative.

This chain uses TRBV9 with TRBJ1-2; TRBD1 is a possible D gene (5 bases). CDR3 length: 15 residues. The germline V gene encodes CDR1 SGDLS and CDR2 YYNGEE. V was trimmed by 0 bases and J by 3 bases, leaving 12 bases between them. The CDR3 DNA reads TGTGCCAGCAGCGTAGACGCGGGGGAGGACTATGGCTACACCTTC. It translates to CASSVDAGEDYGYTF.

The J gene is TRBJ2-5, the V gene TRBV11-3; maybe TRBD1 (6 bases). The CDR3 length is 14 residues. Trimming took off 0 bases at V and 5 bases at J, with 10 bases between the two ends. The germline gives CDR1 SGHNT, CDR2 YENEEA. CDR3 sequence (DNA): TGTGCCAGCAGCTTAGACGGTGGACAGGAGACCCAGTACTTC. Its protein product is CASSLDGGQETQYF.

The CDR3 sequence is CAISERQGRNQPQHF. CDR3 coding DNA: TGTGCCATCAGTGAGCGACAGGGGCGTAATCAGCCCCAGCATTTT. The chain carries TRBV10-3 and TRBJ1-5; 8 bases are a match to TRBD1. This CDR3 has 15 residues. The germline gives CDR1 ENHRY, CDR2 SYGVKD. With V trimmed by 2 bases and J by 4 bases, 4 bases remained unmatched.

The chain uses TRBV10-1 and TRBJ1-1; TRBD1 is a possible D gene (6 bases). Deletions cut 6 bases from V and 9 bases from J, with 17 bases between. Germline V CDR1 and CDR2: WNHNN, SYGVQD (reference sequence). This CDR3 has 13 amino acids. The CDR3 DNA reads TGCGCCAGCAGGCAGAGGGAGGGGGGCCAAGCTTTCTTT. Amino acids: CASRQREGGQAFF.

The CDR3 is CASSPDATYGYTF. CDR3 nucleotide sequence: TGTGCCAGCAGCCCCGACGCGACTTATGGCTACACCTTC. The chain carries TRBV14 and TRBJ1-2, with no clear D. The CDR3 runs to 13 residues. V was pared by 4 bases and J by 5 bases, with 11 bases between. Germline V gene data show CDR1 as SGHDN and CDR2 as FVKESK.

V usage is TRBV7-9 and J usage is TRBJ1-1; D is unresolved. The CDR3 covers 11 residues. Germline CDR1 is SEHNR and CDR2 is FQNEAQ (reference sequence). V was pared by 5 bases and J by 11 bases, with 12 bases between. The CDR3 sequence: CASSPSIVAFF. The CDR3 bases are TGTGCCAGCAGCCCATCTATCGTGGCTTTCTTT.

This chain uses TRBV7-6 with TRBJ2-5, with 7 nucleotides matching TRBD1. The CDR3 is made up of 16 amino acids. Germline assignment: CDR1 SGHVS and CDR2 FNYEAQ. Trimming removed 6 bases from V and 1 base from J; junction bases left unmatched: 11. The CDR3 region has the DNA TGTGCCAGCAGTTCTCCCCGGGACAGTATCCAAGAGACCCAGTACTTC. Translation gives CASSSPRDSIQETQYF.

The V gene is TRBV7-2, the J gene TRBJ1-2; possibly TRBD1 for D (5 bases). V was trimmed by 0 bases and J by 0 bases, leaving 11 bases between them. Germline V gives CDR1 SGHTA, CDR2 FQGNSA. The CDR3 runs to 16 residues. DNA for the CDR3: TGTGCCAGCAGCTTAGCTGGGGGGTGGGCTAACTATGGCTACACCTTC. Its translation is CASSLAGGWANYGYTF.

V usage is TRBV10-3 and J usage is TRBJ2-3; 11 positions match TRBD2. From germline, CDR1 is ENHRY and CDR2 SYGVKD. The length of the CDR3 is 18 residues. Trimming took 3 bases from V and 0 from J; bases not matched to a gene: 8. This CDR3 is CAISDLTSGSHSTDTQYF. The CDR3 region has the DNA TGTGCCATCAGTGATTTAACTAGCGGGAGCCATAGCACAGATACGCAGTATTTT.

The rearrangement links TRBV7-6 to TRBJ2-7; D may be TRBD1 (6 bases). Germline loops: CDR1 SGHVS, CDR2 FNYEAQ. V was pared by 5 bases and J by 5 bases, with 10 bases between. The length of the CDR3 is 12 residues. The CDR3 nucleotides read TGTGCCAGCAGCCAGGGGCGGGACGAGCAGTACTTC. Translated: CASSQGRDEQYF.

The chain is built from TRBV7-2 and TRBJ1-1, with a tentative D call TRBD1 (5 bases). V was clipped by 4 bases and J by 4 bases, with 13 bases between them. Germline lookup yields CDR1 SGHTA and CDR2 FQGNSA. CDR3 size: 14 residues. Here the CDR3 DNA reads TGTGCCAGCAGCTCAGTGGGGGGAATCACTGAAGCTTTCTTT. Translated: CASSSVGGITEAFF.

This rearrangement joins TRBV7-8 to TRBJ2-1, with D possibly TRBD2 on 6 matching bases. Germline V CDR1 and CDR2: SGHVS, FQNEAQ. The CDR3 is 15 amino acids. V dropped 5 bases and J dropped 10 bases, with 21 bases sitting between them. CDR3 nucleotides: TGTGCCAGCAGCACTCGACTAGGGGCCAACGGAGAGCAGTTCTTC. Translated, it gives CASSTRLGANGEQFF.

The chain is built from TRBV7-3 and TRBJ1-2, with D tentatively TRBD1 (5 bases). This CDR3 is 17 amino acids long. With 1 base removed from V and 4 bases from J, the gap between germline ends came to 19 bases. Germline V CDR1 and CDR2: SGHTA, FQGTGA. CDR3 sequence (DNA): TGTGCCAGCAGCTTAAGACCCCTCGGTGGAGGGACCTATGGCTACACCTTC. Protein sequence: CASSLRPLGGGTYGYTF. Full variable domain (outside the CDR3, taken from reference TRBV7-3 and TRBJ1-2): GAGVSQTPSNKVTEKGKYVELRCDPISGHTALYWYRQSLGQGPEFLIYFQGTGAADDSGLPNDRFFAVRPEGSVSTLKIQRTERGDSAVYLCASSLRPLGGGTYGYTFGSGTRLTVV.

The chain links TRBV20-1 to TRBJ2-1; 8 bases are shared with TRBD1. Germline V lookup: CDR1 DFQATT, CDR2 SNEGSKA (reference sequence). CDR3 length: 11 amino acids. Losses at the gene ends were 6 bases for V and 12 bases for J; bases not matched to a gene: 7. In DNA form, the CDR3 reads TGCAGTGCCGACGACAGGGGCCGGCAGTTCTTC. Translating gives CSADDRGRQFF.

CDR3 sequence reads: CASSYVSGNTGELFF. The CDR3 bases are TGTGCCAGCAGTTACGTCAGCGGGAACACCGGGGAGCTGTTTTTT. The chain recombines TRBV6-5 with TRBJ2-2; TRBD2 is a possible D gene (5 bases). From germline, CDR1 is MNHEY and CDR2 SVGAGI. V was pared by 2 bases and J by 1 base, with 8 bases between. This CDR3 contains 15 residues.

The chain employs TRBV7-8 and TRBJ2-1, with 10 bases that match TRBD2. Per the germline V gene, CDR1 is SGHVS and CDR2 is FQNEAQ. With 5 bases clipped from V and 2 bases from J, the junction kept 6 bases outside the gene matches. The CDR3 consists of 16 residues. The CDR3 DNA reads as TGTGCCAGCAGCATCCGACTAGCGGGCCCCTACAATGAGCAGTTCTTC. Translating gives CASSIRLAGPYNEQFF.

The chain carries TRBV7-9 and TRBJ1-1, with TRBD1 matching over 9 bases. Looked up from germline, CDR1 is SEHNR and CDR2 is FQNEAQ (reference sequence). This CDR3 has 16 residues. J lost 0 bases, V lost 1 base, and 3 bases had no gene match. This CDR3 reads CASSLGTGALNTEAFF. The CDR3 nucleotides read TGTGCCAGCAGCTTAGGGACAGGGGCCTTGAACACTGAAGCTTTCTTT.

The genes are TRBV4-2 and TRBJ2-2, with 8 bases fitting TRBD1. This CDR3 is built from 16 residues. The germline V gene has CDR1 LGHNA and CDR2 YNFKEQ. Losses at the gene ends were 0 bases for V and 7 bases for J; bases not matched to a gene: 7. CDR3 region: CASSQDSAGGGGELFF. CDR3 DNA sequence: TGTGCCAGCAGCCAAGATTCGGCAGGGGGCGGCGGGGAGCTGTTTTTT.

The chain carries TRBV27 and TRBJ2-5, with 11 bases fitting TRBD2. V lost 8 bases to trimming and J lost 5 bases; unmatched junction nucleotides: 10. The CDR3 is 15 residues long. Germline CDR1 MNHEY, CDR2 SMNVEV (reference sequence). CDR3 nucleotides: TGTGCCAGCGGGGTTAGCGGGAGGGCCGTGGAGACCCAGTACTTC. Translated, it gives CASGVSGRAVETQYF.

CDR3 sequence reads: CAWSVSGGFYEQYF. The DNA for the CDR3 is TGTGCCTGGAGTGTATCAGGGGGCTTTTACGAGCAGTACTTC. This chain links TRBV30 with TRBJ2-5; TRBD1 agrees at 8 bases. The DNA matches TRBJ2-7 better at its end, which makes the J call doubtful. CDR3 length equals 14 residues. The germline V gene encodes CDR1 GTSNPN and CDR2 SVGIG (reference sequence).

This clone was detected a few times. This sequence joins TRBV6-5 and TRBJ1-5, with no clear D. The CDR3 spans 13 residues. The ends were cut back, 2 bases at V and 6 bases at J, with 8 bases in the middle. Per germline, CDR1 MNHEY and CDR2 SVGAGI. DNA for the CDR3: TGTGCCAGCAGTTACAGTACAAGTCAGCCCCAGCATTTT. It translates to CASSYSTSQPQHF.

The rearrangement uses TRBV19 and TRBJ2-7; 10 nucleotides line up with TRBD2. This CDR3 has 15 amino acids. Trimming at V came to 3 bases and at J to 0 bases, leaving 2 bases not matched to a gene. CDR1 and CDR2 from the germline V gene are LNHDA and SQIVND (reference sequence). Here the CDR3 reads CASSIASGSSYEQYF. DNA of the CDR3: TGTGCCAGTAGTATCGCTAGCGGGAGCTCCTACGAGCAGTACTTC.

This chain connects TRBV4-3 to TRBJ1-2, with 7 bases identical to TRBD1. The J segment lost 6 bases and the V segment lost 3 bases, leaving 10 bases of the junction unmatched. The CDR3 has 15 amino acids. Germline CDR1 and CDR2: LGHNA and YSLEER. The CDR3 reads CASSHHRGLRDGYTF. CDR3 nucleotides: TGCGCCAGCAGCCACCACAGGGGCCTTAGGGATGGCTACACCTTC.

This chain connects TRBV5-6 to TRBJ1-2; 8 bases fit TRBD1. Germline V gene lookup returns CDR1 SGHDT and CDR2 YYEEEE. CDR3 size: 15 residues. The V and J ends lost 5 bases and 4 bases, in that order; junction bases with no gene match: 10. The CDR3 is CASRSGTGFGYGYTF. As DNA, the CDR3 is TGTGCCAGCAGATCCGGGACAGGATTCGGCTATGGCTACACCTTC.

The J gene is TRBJ2-1, the V gene TRBV19; D gene uncertain. Looked up from germline, CDR1 is LNHDA and CDR2 is SQIVND (reference sequence). The CDR3 is 12 amino acids. V was pared by 8 bases and J by 5 bases, with 10 bases between. Here the CDR3 reads CASSLVDNEQFF. CDR3 DNA sequence: TGTGCCAGTTCTCTGGTAGACAATGAGCAGTTCTTC.

The chain employs TRBV27 and TRBJ2-7; weak D call: TRBD1 (6 bases). The CDR3 loop spans 13 amino acids. V shed 6 bases and J shed 1 base, with 10 bases lying between them. Per germline, CDR1 MNHEY and CDR2 SMNVEV (reference sequence). In nucleotides, the CDR3 is TGTGCCAGCAGCCCGGACAGATCCTACGAGCAGTACGTC. Its protein product is CASSPDRSYEQYV.

V and J are TRBV2 and TRBJ2-7; D unclear. With 4 bases removed from V and 6 bases from J, the gap between germline ends came to 4 bases. This CDR3 is built from 10 residues. Germline loops: CDR1 SNHLY, CDR2 FYNNEI. This CDR3 reads CASSVIEQYF. The CDR3 DNA is TGTGCCAGCAGTGTTATCGAGCAGTACTTC.

This clone was recorded only once. V usage is TRBV5-8 and J usage is TRBJ1-4; D unclear. Germline V CDR1 and CDR2: SGHTS, YDEGEE. Trimming shortened V by 5 bases and J by 0 bases, and 11 bases separated the two germline ends. The CDR3 is 15 residues long. The CDR3: CASRMETATNEKLFF. Written as DNA, the CDR3 is TGTGCCAGCAGAATGGAGACTGCAACTAATGAAAAACTGTTTTTT.

V usage is TRBV5-5 and J usage is TRBJ1-4; tentatively, D is TRBD1 (6 bases). This CDR3 is 13 amino acids long. The germline V and J ends were trimmed by 3 bases and 10 bases, with 13 bases remaining between them. From germline, CDR1 is SGHKS and CDR2 YYEKEE (reference sequence). The CDR3, as DNA: TGTGCCAGCAGCTACCGGGACACCGGAAAACTGTTTTTT. This codes for CASSYRDTGKLFF.

This clone was seen only a few times. This sequence joins TRBV16 and TRBJ2-7, with TRBD2 identical over 9 bases. The germline V gene has CDR1 KGHSY and CDR2 FQNENV. CDR3 length equals 15 residues. V lost 4 bases to trimming and J lost 2 bases; unmatched junction nucleotides: 6. The CDR3 nucleotides read TGTGCCAGCAGCCCCGGGACTAGCATCCCCTACGAGCAGTACGTC. The encoded protein is CASSPGTSIPYEQYV.

The V gene is TRBV19, the J gene TRBJ2-7, with 9 bases matching TRBD1. CDR3 length: 14 amino acids. The germline CDR1 and CDR2 sequences are LNHDA and SQIVND (reference sequence). With 6 bases clipped from V and 3 bases from J, the junction kept 6 bases outside the gene matches. In DNA, the CDR3 is TGTGCCAGTAGAGACTCGACAGGGGGCTACGAGCAGTACTTC. This encodes CASRDSTGGYEQYF. The full variable domain, in which reference TRBV19 and TRBJ2-7 provide the parts outside the CDR3, is DGGITQSPKYLFRKEGQNVTLSCEQNLNHDAMYWYRQDPGQGLRLIYYSQIVNDFQKGDIAEGYSVSREKKESFPLTVTSAQKNPTAFYLCASRDSTGGYEQYFGPGTRLTVT.